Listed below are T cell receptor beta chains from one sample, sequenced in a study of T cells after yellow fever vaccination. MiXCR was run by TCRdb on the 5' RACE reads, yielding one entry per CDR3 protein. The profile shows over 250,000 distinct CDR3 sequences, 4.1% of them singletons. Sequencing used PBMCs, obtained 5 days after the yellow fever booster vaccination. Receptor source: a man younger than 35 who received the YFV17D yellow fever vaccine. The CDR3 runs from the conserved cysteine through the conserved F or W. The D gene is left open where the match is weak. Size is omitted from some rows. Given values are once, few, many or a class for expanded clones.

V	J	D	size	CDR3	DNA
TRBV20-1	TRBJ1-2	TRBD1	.	CSARDHRGLNGYTF	TGCAGTGCTAGAGATCACAGGGGCCTAAACGGCTACACCTTC
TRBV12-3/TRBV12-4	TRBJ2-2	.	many	CASSLVQEGGELFF	TGTGCCAGCAGTTTAGTACAGGAAGGCGGGGAGCTGTTTTTT
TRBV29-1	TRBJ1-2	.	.	CSVGEGGSVGYTF	TGCAGCGTTGGGGAGGGAGGCTCTGTTGGCTACACCTTC
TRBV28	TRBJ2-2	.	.	CASSPWRGWNTGELFF	TGTGCCAGCAGTCCCTGGAGGGGCTGGAACACCGGGGAGCTGTTTTTT
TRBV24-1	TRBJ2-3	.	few	CATSDLQAGSTDTQYF	TGTGCCACCAGTGATTTGCAAGCAGGGAGCACAGATACGCAGTATTTT
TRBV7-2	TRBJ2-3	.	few	CASSNPASTDTQYF	TGTGCCAGCAGCAACCCTGCTAGCACAGATACGCAGTATTTT
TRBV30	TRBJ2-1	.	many	CAWTALADEQFF	TGTGCCTGGACCGCCCTAGCTGATGAGCAGTTCTTC
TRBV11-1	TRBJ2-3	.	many	CASSYDRYTDTQYF	TGTGCCAGCAGCTATGACAGATACACAGATACGCAGTATTTT
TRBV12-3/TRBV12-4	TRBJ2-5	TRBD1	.	CASSLGQGGWETQYF	TGTGCCAGCAGTTTAGGACAGGGGGGTTGGGAGACCCAGTACTTC
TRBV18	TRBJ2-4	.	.	CASSPGTDKNIQYF	TGTGCCAGCTCCCCCGGGACCGATAAAAACATTCAGTACTTC
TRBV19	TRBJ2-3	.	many	CASSTLQSTDTQYF	TGTGCCAGTAGTACCCTACAAAGCACAGATACGCAGTATTTT
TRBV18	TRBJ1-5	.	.	CASLRSRREWGNQPQHF	TGTGCCAGCCTAAGGAGTCGCAGAGAATGGGGCAATCAGCCCCAGCATTTT
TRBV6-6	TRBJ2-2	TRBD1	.	CASRSPGTGNTGELFF	TGTGCCAGCAGAAGCCCCGGGACAGGGAACACCGGGGAGCTGTTTTTT
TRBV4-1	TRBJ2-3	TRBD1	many	CASSQVGGRVADTQYF	TGCGCCAGCAGCCAAGTAGGGGGCAGGGTCGCAGATACGCAGTATTTT
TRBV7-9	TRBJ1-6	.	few	CASSRIQKNSPLHF	TGTGCCAGCAGCCGAATACAAAAGAATTCACCCCTCCACTTT
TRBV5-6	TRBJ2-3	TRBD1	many	CASREQGNTQYF	TGTGCCAGCAGAGAACAGGGGAATACGCAGTATTTT
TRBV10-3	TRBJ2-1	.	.	CAISLIGGRAYNEQFF	TGTGCCATCAGCCTAATAGGGGGAAGGGCCTACAATGAGCAGTTCTTC
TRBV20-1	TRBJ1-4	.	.	CSAVNLNEKLFF	TGCAGTGCGGTTAACCTTAATGAAAAACTGTTTTTT
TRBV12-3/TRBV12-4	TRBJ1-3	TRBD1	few	CATDKRQGWGSGNTIYF	TGTGCCACCGATAAAAGACAGGGTTGGGGCTCTGGAAACACCATATATTTT
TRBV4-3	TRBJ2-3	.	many	CASSQEGKLGTDTQYF	TGCGCCAGCAGCCAAGAAGGCAAGCTCGGCACAGATACGCAGTATTTT
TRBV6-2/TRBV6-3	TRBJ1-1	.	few	CASTKVHNTEAFF	TGTGCCAGCACCAAGGTGCACAACACTGAAGCTTTCTTT
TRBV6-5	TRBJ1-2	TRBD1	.	CASRGDRRDYTF	TGTGCCAGCAGAGGGGACAGGAGGGACTACACCTTC
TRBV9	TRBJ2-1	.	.	CASSVGLRGWRYNEQFF	TGTGCCAGCAGCGTAGGGTTGAGAGGGTGGCGGTACAATGAGCAGTTCTTC